Below are 26 T cell receptor beta chains sequenced from a single sample in a study of PD-L1 blockade in urothelial cancer. Only in-frame clones appear in the TCRdb table, and some are missing; sequencing was by immunoSEQ multiplex PCR. The table lists 35,000 to 45,000 clones, approximately 90% of them singletons. The starting material was PBMCs, obtained around atezolizumab (anti-PD-L1) treatment. The receptors come from a woman aged 55-70 years with urothelial cancer.

V and J are TRBV6-1 and TRBJ1-2; D gene ambiguous. This CDR3 region has 14 residues. The germline gives CDR1 MNHNS, CDR2 SASEGT. V lost 0 bases and J lost 6, with 11 bases in between. The CDR3 here is CASSEAVVLDGYTF. CDR3 coding DNA: TGTGCCAGCAGTGAAGCAGTGGTATTAGATGGCTACACCTTC.

The chain links TRBV5-1 to TRBJ2-7; D is undetermined. CDR1 is SGHRS and CDR2 is YFSETQ in the germline V gene. Trimming left V 10 bases short and J 3 bases short, with 5 bases between. The length of the CDR3 is 9 residues. The CDR3, as DNA: TGCGCCGGCGGCTACGAGCAGTACTTC. This encodes CAGGYEQYF.

The rearrangement uses TRBV4-3 and TRBJ2-3; D unresolved. V dropped 0 bases and J dropped 4 bases, with 8 bases sitting between them. This CDR3 is built from 14 residues. Germline loops: CDR1 LGHNA, CDR2 YSLEER. CDR3 in DNA: TGCGCCAGCAGCCAAGACCTAACGGCAGATACGCAGTATTTT. This encodes CASSQDLTADTQYF.

This clone has only one observation. This chain uses TRBV4-3 with TRBJ1-3; weak D call: TRBD1 (5 bases). The V gene's germline CDR1 is LGHNA and CDR2 YSLEER. V lost 0 bases, J lost 3 bases, and 9 bases lay in between. The CDR3 has 15 amino acids. The CDR3: CASSQDPTVGNTIYF. CDR3 nucleotide sequence: TGCGCCAGCAGCCAAGATCCGACAGTTGGAAACACCATATATTTT.

The chain uses TRBV4-3 and TRBJ2-5; D may be TRBD2 (6 bases). V was shortened by 0 bases and J by 1 base, with 9 bases between the two germline ends. CDR3 length: 15 residues. CDR1 LGHNA and CDR2 YSLEER come from the germline V gene. The CDR3 here is CASSQDWGVQETQYF. As DNA, the CDR3 is TGCGCCAGCAGCCAAGATTGGGGGGTCCAAGAGACCCAGTACTTC.

The chain joins TRBV29-1 to TRBJ2-5; 8 bases align to TRBD2. The CDR3 covers 13 residues. From germline, CDR1 is SQVTM and CDR2 ANQGSEA. V was clipped by 8 bases and J by 4 bases; unmatched bases: 9. The CDR3 nucleotides are TGCAGCACAAGAGATACTAGCGGAGAGACCCAGTACTTC. This codes for CSTRDTSGETQYF.

The chain is built from TRBV5-1 and TRBJ2-5; 8 bases align to TRBD1. V was pared by 2 bases and J by 1 base, with 7 bases of the junction left unmatched. The germline gives CDR1 SGHRS, CDR2 YFSETQ. The CDR3 has 16 residues. DNA of the CDR3: TGCGCCAGCAGCTTAACAGGGGGATCCGTCCAAGAGACCCAGTACTTC. Protein sequence: CASSLTGGSVQETQYF. Full variable domain (rest looked up from reference TRBV5-1 and TRBJ2-5): KAGVTQTPRYLIKTRGQQVTLSCSPISGHRSVSWYQQTPGQGLQFLFEYFSETQRNKGNFPGRFSGRQFSNSRSEMNVSTLELGDSALYLCASSLTGGSVQETQYFGPGTRLLVL.

This chain connects TRBV9 to TRBJ2-3; 9 bases agree with TRBD2. Unmatched junction bases numbered 6, after V lost 4 bases and J lost 0 bases. This CDR3 is 16 amino acids long. Germline CDR1 is SGDLS and CDR2 is YYNGEE. The CDR3 DNA is TGTGCCAGCAGCCCCCGACTAGCGGTGAGCACAGATACGCAGTATTTT. It encodes CASSPRLAVSTDTQYF.

This rearrangement joins TRBV5-8 to TRBJ2-1, with 7 bases lining up with TRBD2. Trimming removed 8 bases from V and 5 bases from J; junction bases left unmatched: 4. The CDR3 extends over 12 amino acids. Germline lookup yields CDR1 SGHTS and CDR2 YDEGEE. DNA of the CDR3: TGTGCCAGGAGGGAGGGCCACAATGAGCAGTTCTTC. The encoded protein is CARREGHNEQFF.

The V call is TRBV5-1, the J call TRBJ2-7; 11 positions agree with TRBD2. The length of the CDR3 is 17 residues. CDR1 SGHRS and CDR2 YFSETQ come from the germline V gene. V lost 0 bases to trimming and J lost 3 bases; unmatched junction nucleotides: 8. The CDR3, as DNA: TGCGCCAGCAGCTTGGGGCTAGCGGGGGGCCTTAACTACGAGCAGTACTTC. As protein: CASSLGLAGGLNYEQYF. The full variable domain, in which reference TRBV5-1 and TRBJ2-7 provide the parts outside the CDR3, is KAGVTQTPRYLIKTRGQQVTLSCSPISGHRSVSWYQQTPGQGLQFLFEYFSETQRNKGNFPGRFSGRQFSNSRSEMNVSTLELGDSALYLCASSLGLAGGLNYEQYFGPGTRLTVT.

This chain connects TRBV6-4 to TRBJ1-2; D ambiguous. Trimming left V 0 bases short and J 8 bases short, with 10 bases between. The CDR3 is 13 residues long. CDR1 is MRHNA, CDR2 SNTAGT, per germline. The CDR3 nucleotides read TGTGCCAGCAGTGACTCGAGGGAGAGCGGCTACACCTTC. It codes for CASSDSRESGYTF.

The chain is built from TRBV5-1 and TRBJ2-1, with 11 bases matching TRBD1. In germline, CDR1 is SGHRS, CDR2 YFSETQ. The CDR3 runs 16 residues. The J segment lost 8 bases and the V segment lost 4 bases, leaving 11 bases of the junction unmatched. The CDR3 loop is CASSLERDRGGYEQFF. CDR3 bases: TGCGCCAGCAGCCTCGAAAGGGACAGGGGGGGATATGAGCAGTTCTTC.

J is TRBJ2-2 and V is TRBV19; no clear D. Trimming took 8 bases from V and 3 from J, leaving 13 bases between them. This CDR3 spans 14 amino acids. Per the germline V gene, CDR1 is LNHDA and CDR2 is SQIVND (reference sequence). The CDR3 reads CASALITDTGELFF. DNA of the CDR3: TGTGCCAGTGCCTTAATAACAGACACCGGGGAGCTGTTTTTT.

This chain connects TRBV9 to TRBJ2-3, with D possibly TRBD2 on 6 matching bases. Germline CDR1 is SGDLS and CDR2 is YYNGEE. This CDR3 is 22 amino acids long. V lost 3 bases to trimming and J lost 0 bases, with 32 bases between them. The CDR3 nucleotides read TGTGCCAGCAGCGCCCTGAATTCCCCAATTTGGGGGACTTCCCTTAGCACAGATACGCAGTATTTT. The encoded protein is CASSALNSPIWGTSLSTDTQYF.

The chain is built from TRBV19 and TRBJ2-5; 11 bases map to TRBD2. The germline V gene has CDR1 LNHDA and CDR2 SQIVND (reference sequence). The trim removed 6 bases at V and 3 bases at J, leaving 3 bases unmatched. The CDR3 consists of 14 residues. This CDR3 is CASSPLAGEETQYF. CDR3 sequence (DNA): TGTGCCAGTAGCCCACTAGCGGGGGAAGAGACCCAGTACTTC.

In regard to this clone: One end of the junction is discordant with germline, which a read error may explain. This chain uses TRBV6-5 with TRBJ2-1; 11 nucleotides align to TRBD2. CDR1 MNHEY and CDR2 SVGAGI come from the germline V gene. The CDR3 extends over 16 amino acids. The CDR3 coding sequence is TGTGCCGGCAGTTATGCTGCTAGCGGGGGGCCAAATGAGCAGTTCTTC. Protein: CAGSYAASGGPNEQFF.

The CDR3 DNA reads TGTGCCAGTAGTAAAGCGCCGCGGGGCAATCAGCCCCAGCATTTT. Its translation is CASSKAPRGNQPQHF. J is TRBJ1-5 and V is TRBV19; D is uncertain. The germline gives CDR1 LNHDA, CDR2 SQIVND (reference sequence). The CDR3 covers 15 residues. The V and J ends lost 4 bases and 2 bases respectively, with 12 bases between them.

The chain is built from TRBV5-4 and TRBJ2-1; 10 bases fit TRBD2. Germline V gene data show CDR1 as SGHNT and CDR2 as YYREEE (reference sequence). The CDR3 extends over 18 amino acids. The trim removed 3 bases at V and 4 bases at J, leaving 13 bases unmatched. The CDR3 nucleotides are TGTGCCAGCAGCTCCTCGATTCTAGCGGGGGCCGTTTACAATGAGCAGTTCTTC. Amino acids: CASSSSILAGAVYNEQFF.

J is TRBJ2-4 and V is TRBV19; tentatively, D is TRBD2 (5 bases). Trimming left V 0 bases short and J 1 base short, with 13 bases between. The CDR3 spans 17 residues. Germline CDR1 and CDR2: LNHDA and SQIVND (reference sequence). CDR3 residues: CASSIDLEGSAKNIQYF. In DNA form, the CDR3 reads TGTGCCAGTAGTATAGATCTCGAGGGATCGGCCAAAAACATTCAGTACTTC.

The chain has TRBV7-7 and TRBJ2-2; 7 positions match TRBD1. The CDR3 length is 16 residues. V dropped 1 base and J dropped 1; count of bases not matched to a gene: 3. CDR1 is SSHAT, CDR2 FNYEAQ, per germline (reference sequence). The chain's CDR3 is CASSLGRGRNTGELFF. Here the CDR3 DNA reads TGTGCCAGCAGCTTAGGAAGGGGGCGGAACACCGGGGAGCTGTTTTTT.

The chain links TRBV25-1 to TRBJ2-2; TRBD2 might be the D (6 bases). The CDR3 sequence is 13 residues long. Trimming pared 7 bases from V and 7 bases from J, leaving 13 bases between. Germline V CDR1 and CDR2: MGHDK, SYGVNS. DNA of the CDR3: TGTGCCAGCAAGGGACTGAACCGCGGGGAGCTGTTTTTT. This encodes CASKGLNRGELFF.

The chain couples TRBV7-6 to TRBJ2-3; TRBD2 might be the D (6 bases). CDR1 and CDR2 from the germline V gene are SGHVS and FNYEAQ. The V end was cut by 0 bases, the J end by 6 bases, with 16 bases between. CDR3 length: 16 amino acids. CDR3 residues: CASSLAGRGARDTQYF. CDR3 DNA sequence: TGTGCCAGCAGCTTAGCGGGTCGCGGGGCCCGGGATACGCAGTATTTT.

The chain combines TRBV7-2 with TRBJ2-1; TRBD2 aligns across 9 bases. The V gene's germline CDR1 is SGHTA and CDR2 FQGNSA. The CDR3 totals 15 residues. Trimming cost V 5 bases and J 10 bases; bases outside gene matches: 12. CDR3 region: CASSQTGGRAGEQFF. The CDR3, as DNA: TGTGCCAGCAGCCAGACTGGCGGGAGGGCTGGGGAGCAGTTCTTC. The full variable domain, with the rest looked up from reference TRBV7-2 and TRBJ2-1, is GAGVSQSPSNKVTEKGKDVELRCDPISGHTALYWYRQSLGQGLEFLIYFQGNSAPDKSGLPSDRFSAERTGGSVSTLTIQRTQQEDSAVYLCASSQTGGRAGEQFFGPGTRLTVL.

The chain has TRBV5-1 and TRBJ2-1; 7 bases are shared with TRBD2. V was clipped by 4 bases and J by 3 bases; unmatched bases: 7. Germline V gives CDR1 SGHRS, CDR2 YFSETQ. The length of the CDR3 is 15 residues. CDR3 sequence: CASSHPSGVYNEQFF. As DNA, the CDR3 is TGCGCCAGCAGCCATCCGAGCGGGGTCTACAATGAGCAGTTCTTC. Complete variable domain (other parts from reference TRBV5-1 and TRBJ2-1): KAGVTQTPRYLIKTRGQQVTLSCSPISGHRSVSWYQQTPGQGLQFLFEYFSETQRNKGNFPGRFSGRQFSNSRSEMNVSTLELGDSALYLCASSHPSGVYNEQFFGPGTRLTVL.

The gene calls are TRBV7-2 and TRBJ2-1; D is possibly TRBD2 (5 bases). The ends were cut back, 0 bases at V and 9 bases at J, with 12 bases in the middle. Germline-derived CDR1 and CDR2 are SGHTA and FQGNSA. This CDR3 region has 14 residues. The CDR3 sequence: CASSLAQASSEQFF. CDR3 DNA: TGTGCCAGCAGCTTAGCGCAGGCTAGCAGTGAGCAGTTCTTC.

This chain joins TRBV6-1 and TRBJ2-7; D may be TRBD1 (6 bases). CDR1 MNHNS and CDR2 SASEGT come from the germline V gene. Trimming took off 2 bases at V and 12 bases at J, with 11 bases between the two ends. The CDR3 loop spans 11 amino acids. The CDR3 coding sequence is TGTGCCAGCAGTGAATGGCTAGGGGGGTACTTC. It is translated as CASSEWLGGYF.